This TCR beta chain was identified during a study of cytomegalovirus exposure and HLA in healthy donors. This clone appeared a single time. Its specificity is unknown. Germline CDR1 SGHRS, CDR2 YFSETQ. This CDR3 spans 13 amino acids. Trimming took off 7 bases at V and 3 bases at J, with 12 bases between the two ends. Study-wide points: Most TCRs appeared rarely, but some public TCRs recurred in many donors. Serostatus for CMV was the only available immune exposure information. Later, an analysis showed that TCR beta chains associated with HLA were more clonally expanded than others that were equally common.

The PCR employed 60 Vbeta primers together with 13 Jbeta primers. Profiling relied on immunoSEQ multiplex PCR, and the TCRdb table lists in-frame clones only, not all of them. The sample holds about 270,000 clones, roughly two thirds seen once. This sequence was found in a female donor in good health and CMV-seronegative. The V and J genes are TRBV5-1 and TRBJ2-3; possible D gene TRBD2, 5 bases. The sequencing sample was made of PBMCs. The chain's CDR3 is CASAEGSTDTQYF. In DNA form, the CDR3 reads TGCGCCAGCGCCGAGGGAAGTACAGATACGCAGTATTTT.